A selection of T cell receptor beta chains follows, all from one sample in a study of cytomegalovirus exposure and HLA in healthy donors. Repertoires were generated with immunoSEQ multiplex PCR, while TCRdb's copy carries only in-frame clones and drops some. Here the sample spans about 120,000 clones, around 73% being singletons. Sample: PBMCs. These receptor sequences come from a woman between 40 and 50 years old in good health and CMV-seropositive. CDR3s include the opening cysteine and the closing phenylalanine or tryptophan. The order of the fields is V gene, clone size, J gene, D gene, CDR3 protein, CDR3 DNA. The D gene is left open where the match is weak. A clone size is listed for some rows: how often the clone was seen (once, few, many), or a class if it is expanded.

V gene: TRBV11-3; clone size: NA; J gene: TRBJ2-1; D gene: TRBD2; CDR3 protein: CASSPHGTSGGGRNNEQFF; CDR3 DNA: TGTGCCAGCAGCCCTCACGGGACTAGCGGGGGGGGCAGGAACAATGAGCAGTTCTTC
V gene: TRBV12-5; clone size: NA; J gene: TRBJ2-1; D gene: TRBD2; CDR3 protein: CASGLPAGGWYEQFF; CDR3 DNA: TGTGCTAGTGGTTTGCCGGCGGGGGGGTGGTACGAGCAGTTCTTC
V gene: TRBV7-3; clone size: NA; J gene: TRBJ2-5; D gene: NA; CDR3 protein: CASSLRLEETQYF; CDR3 DNA: TGTGCCAGCAGCTTACGGCTGGAGGAGACCCAGTACTTC
V gene: TRBV2; clone size: NA; J gene: TRBJ2-3; D gene: NA; CDR3 protein: CASSVEDTQYF; CDR3 DNA: TGTGCCAGCAGTGTAGAAGATACGCAGTATTTT
V gene: TRBV2; clone size: many; J gene: TRBJ1-6; D gene: TRBD1; CDR3 protein: CASTGVSNSPLHF; CDR3 DNA: TGTGCCAGTACAGGGGTTTCTAATTCACCCCTCCACTTT
V gene: TRBV9; clone size: once; J gene: TRBJ1-4; D gene: TRBD1; CDR3 protein: CASSSGTGREKLFF; CDR3 DNA: TGTGCCAGCAGCTCCGGGACAGGGCGAGAAAAACTGTTTTTT
V gene: TRBV5-4; clone size: once; J gene: TRBJ2-7; D gene: NA; CDR3 protein: CASSIKSGGGHEQYF; CDR3 DNA: TGTGCCAGCAGCATTAAGTCTGGGGGCGGCCACGAGCAGTACTTC
V gene: TRBV4-2; clone size: few; J gene: TRBJ2-6; D gene: NA; CDR3 protein: CASSQGHGDVLTF; CDR3 DNA: TGTGCCAGCAGCCAAGGACACGGCGACGTCCTGACTTTC
V gene: TRBV7-2; clone size: NA; J gene: TRBJ1-2; D gene: NA; CDR3 protein: CAIQASTAEVNYGYTF; CDR3 DNA: TGTGCCATCCAGGCGAGCACAGCTGAAGTCAACTATGGCTACACCTTC
V gene: TRBV7-8; clone size: NA; J gene: TRBJ1-6; D gene: TRBD1; CDR3 protein: CASSLGQVNSPLHF; CDR3 DNA: TGTGCCAGCAGCCTCGGACAGGTTAATTCACCCCTCCACTTT
V gene: TRBV6-5; clone size: NA; J gene: TRBJ2-3; D gene: TRBD2; CDR3 protein: CASRRTSRSTDTQYF; CDR3 DNA: TGTGCCAGCAGAAGGACTAGCCGAAGCACAGATACGCAGTATTTT
V gene: TRBV6-6; clone size: once; J gene: TRBJ2-7; D gene: NA; CDR3 protein: CASSYGGLPYF; CDR3 DNA: TGTGCCAGCAGTTATGGAGGGCTTCCGTACTTC
V gene: TRBV7-9; clone size: NA; J gene: TRBJ2-3; D gene: TRBD2; CDR3 protein: CASSSGTSGASTDTQYF; CDR3 DNA: TGTGCCAGCAGCTCCGGGACTAGCGGGGCTAGCACAGATACGCAGTATTTT
V gene: TRBV13; clone size: NA; J gene: TRBJ2-7; D gene: NA; CDR3 protein: CASRFRGFASEQYF; CDR3 DNA: TGTGCCAGCAGGTTCAGGGGCTTCGCTTCCGAGCAGTACTTC
V gene: TRBV5-1; clone size: once; J gene: TRBJ2-7; D gene: TRBD1; CDR3 protein: CASSFQTGGPYEQYF; CDR3 DNA: TGCGCCAGCAGCTTCCAGACAGGGGGCCCTTACGAGCAGTACTTC
V gene: TRBV6-5; clone size: NA; J gene: TRBJ2-7; D gene: TRBD2; CDR3 protein: CASSLDGGAPYEQYF; CDR3 DNA: TGTGCCAGCAGTTTAGACGGGGGGGCTCCCTACGAGCAGTACTTC
V gene: TRBV29-1; clone size: NA; J gene: TRBJ1-2; D gene: NA; CDR3 protein: CSGGGANYGYTF; CDR3 DNA: TGCAGCGGAGGGGGAGCTAACTATGGCTACACCTTC
V gene: TRBV7-3; clone size: NA; J gene: TRBJ1-6; D gene: NA; CDR3 protein: CASSLTGAGSPLHF; CDR3 DNA: TGTGCCAGCAGCTTAACGGGGGCCGGTTCACCCCTCCACTTT
V gene: TRBV9; clone size: NA; J gene: TRBJ2-3; D gene: TRBD2; CDR3 protein: CASSEGGGDTQYF; CDR3 DNA: TGTGCCAGCAGCGAGGGCGGGGGGGATACGCAGTATTTT
V gene: TRBV5-4; clone size: NA; J gene: TRBJ2-1; D gene: TRBD2; CDR3 protein: CASSPRLAGGGNEQFF; CDR3 DNA: TGTGCCAGCAGCCCCCGACTAGCGGGGGGGGGCAATGAGCAGTTCTTC
V gene: TRBV4-3; clone size: NA; J gene: TRBJ1-5; D gene: TRBD1; CDR3 protein: CASSQDARGINQPQHF; CDR3 DNA: TGCGCCAGCAGCCAAGATGCCAGGGGGATAAATCAGCCCCAGCATTTT
V gene: TRBV6-6; clone size: few; J gene: TRBJ1-5; D gene: TRBD1; CDR3 protein: CASNLQGGNQPQHF; CDR3 DNA: TGTGCCAGCAACCTCCAGGGGGGTAATCAGCCCCAGCATTTT
V gene: TRBV7-8; clone size: NA; J gene: TRBJ1-2; D gene: NA; CDR3 protein: CASSLKRVGIYYGYTF; CDR3 DNA: TGTGCCAGCAGCTTAAAGAGGGTTGGTATCTACTATGGCTACACCTTC
V gene: TRBV9; clone size: NA; J gene: TRBJ2-1; D gene: NA; CDR3 protein: CASSMTASYNEQFF; CDR3 DNA: TGTGCCAGCAGCATGACAGCCTCCTACAATGAGCAGTTCTTC
V gene: TRBV6-1; clone size: NA; J gene: TRBJ2-3; D gene: NA; CDR3 protein: CASRRGTSTDTQYF; CDR3 DNA: TGTGCCAGCAGGAGGGGGACGTCCACAGATACGCAGTATTTT
V gene: TRBV9; clone size: once; J gene: TRBJ2-5; D gene: NA; CDR3 protein: CASSVGGDTPATQYF; CDR3 DNA: TGTGCCAGCAGCGTAGGCGGAGATACCCCCGCGACCCAGTACTTC
V gene: TRBV7-3; clone size: NA; J gene: TRBJ1-6; D gene: NA; CDR3 protein: CASSEDSSSPLHF; CDR3 DNA: TGTGCCAGCAGCGAGGACTCTTCTTCACCCCTCCACTTT
V gene: TRBV5-1; clone size: NA; J gene: TRBJ1-2; D gene: NA; CDR3 protein: CASSFDRIGYTF; CDR3 DNA: TGCGCCAGCAGCTTCGACAGGATTGGCTACACCTTC
V gene: TRBV9; clone size: NA; J gene: TRBJ2-2; D gene: TRBD2; CDR3 protein: CASSFGGSATGELFF; CDR3 DNA: TGTGCCAGCAGTTTCGGGGGGTCGGCCACCGGGGAGCTGTTTTTT
V gene: TRBV5-1; clone size: NA; J gene: TRBJ2-7; D gene: TRBD1; CDR3 protein: CASSVTGSSYEQYF; CDR3 DNA: TGCGCCAGCAGCGTGACAGGGAGTTCCTACGAGCAGTACTTC
V gene: TRBV7-9; clone size: NA; J gene: TRBJ2-7; D gene: NA; CDR3 protein: CASSLGRGSSYEQYF; CDR3 DNA: TGTGCCAGCAGCTTAGGGAGAGGGTCCTCCTACGAGCAGTACTTC
V gene: TRBV5-1; clone size: NA; J gene: TRBJ1-1; D gene: NA; CDR3 protein: CASSNEVTGPYTEAFF; CDR3 DNA: TGCGCCAGCAGCAACGAGGTAACAGGACCATACACTGAAGCTTTCTTT
V gene: TRBV18; clone size: few; J gene: TRBJ2-3; D gene: NA; CDR3 protein: CASAGGGSTDTQYF; CDR3 DNA: TGTGCCAGCGCAGGGGGAGGTAGCACAGATACGCAGTATTTT
V gene: TRBV5-1; clone size: NA; J gene: TRBJ2-7; D gene: NA; CDR3 protein: CASSVLGGDSYEQYF; CDR3 DNA: TGCGCCAGCAGCGTGCTAGGGGGTGACTCCTACGAGCAGTACTTC
V gene: TRBV4-1; clone size: few; J gene: TRBJ1-1; D gene: TRBD1; CDR3 protein: CASSHQLRGSPEAFF; CDR3 DNA: TGCGCCAGCAGCCACCAGCTCAGGGGGTCTCCTGAAGCTTTCTTT
V gene: TRBV29-1; clone size: NA; J gene: TRBJ2-3; D gene: TRBD2; CDR3 protein: CSVEGRGGTDTQYF; CDR3 DNA: TGCAGCGTTGAAGGGCGGGGGGGCACCGATACGCAGTATTTT
V gene: TRBV6-6; clone size: NA; J gene: TRBJ2-2; D gene: NA; CDR3 protein: CAGGLNTGELFF; CDR3 DNA: TGTGCGGGTGGACTTAACACCGGGGAGCTGTTTTTT
V gene: TRBV5-6; clone size: NA; J gene: TRBJ1-6; D gene: NA; CDR3 protein: CASRRGGQSTNSPLHF; CDR3 DNA: TGTGCCAGCAGGAGGGGCGGACAGAGTACTAATTCACCCCTCCACTTT
V gene: TRBV18; clone size: NA; J gene: TRBJ1-1; D gene: NA; CDR3 protein: CASSPSGNDEAFF; CDR3 DNA: TGTGCCAGCTCACCATCAGGGAATGATGAAGCTTTCTTT
V gene: TRBV5-1; clone size: NA; J gene: TRBJ2-7; D gene: TRBD2; CDR3 protein: CASSLATSGGFSYEQYF; CDR3 DNA: TGCGCCAGCAGCTTGGCCACTAGCGGGGGATTCTCCTACGAGCAGTACTTC
V gene: TRBV4-3; clone size: NA; J gene: TRBJ1-2; D gene: NA; CDR3 protein: CASSQEKGNYGYTF; CDR3 DNA: TGCGCCAGCAGCCAAGAAAAGGGGAACTATGGCTACACCTTC
V gene: TRBV19; clone size: NA; J gene: TRBJ1-2; D gene: TRBD1; CDR3 protein: CASSIRQGPLGYTF; CDR3 DNA: TGTGCCAGTAGTATCAGACAGGGTCCCCTTGGCTACACCTTC
V gene: TRBV7-2; clone size: NA; J gene: TRBJ1-5; D gene: TRBD1; CDR3 protein: CASSLRTGDRNQPQHF; CDR3 DNA: TGTGCCAGCAGCCTAAGGACAGGGGATCGCAATCAGCCCCAGCATTTT
V gene: TRBV10-3; clone size: once; J gene: TRBJ1-1; D gene: TRBD1; CDR3 protein: CAIRGQGGTEAFF; CDR3 DNA: TGTGCCATCAGGGGACAGGGAGGTACTGAAGCTTTCTTT
V gene: TRBV7-6; clone size: NA; J gene: TRBJ1-5; D gene: TRBD1; CDR3 protein: CASSPYKRTGSNQPQHF; CDR3 DNA: TGTGCCAGCAGCCCCTATAAGCGGACAGGGAGTAATCAGCCCCAGCATTTT
V gene: TRBV5-1; clone size: NA; J gene: TRBJ1-2; D gene: TRBD1; CDR3 protein: CASSSRQGLGGYTF; CDR3 DNA: TGCGCCAGCAGCTCCAGACAGGGGCTGGGGGGCTACACCTTC
V gene: TRBV6-5; clone size: few; J gene: TRBJ1-1; D gene: NA; CDR3 protein: CASSWSQGVNTEAFF; CDR3 DNA: TGTGCCAGCAGTTGGTCTCAGGGCGTAAACACTGAAGCTTTCTTT
V gene: TRBV4-1; clone size: NA; J gene: TRBJ1-5; D gene: TRBD1; CDR3 protein: CASSQGPSIGQGLRNQPQHF; CDR3 DNA: TGCGCCAGCAGCCAAGGACCGAGCATTGGACAGGGCCTCCGAAATCAGCCCCAGCATTTT
V gene: TRBV7-2; clone size: few; J gene: TRBJ2-3; D gene: NA; CDR3 protein: CASSSWTSTDTQYF; CDR3 DNA: TGTGCCAGCAGCTCCTGGACTAGCACAGATACGCAGTATTTT
V gene: TRBV14; clone size: NA; J gene: TRBJ2-7; D gene: TRBD1; CDR3 protein: CASSQDADRGREQYF; CDR3 DNA: TGTGCCAGCAGCCAAGACGCGGACAGGGGTCGGGAGCAGTACTTC
V gene: TRBV7-2; clone size: NA; J gene: TRBJ2-3; D gene: TRBD2; CDR3 protein: CASSSSRAGDTQYF; CDR3 DNA: TGTGCCAGCAGCTCAAGTCGAGCGGGGGATACGCAGTATTTT
V gene: TRBV2; clone size: few; J gene: TRBJ1-4; D gene: NA; CDR3 protein: CASRGGVNEKLFF; CDR3 DNA: TGTGCCAGCAGGGGGGGGGTTAATGAAAAACTGTTTTTT
V gene: TRBV7-2; clone size: NA; J gene: TRBJ2-2; D gene: TRBD2; CDR3 protein: CASSPGLAGGQNTGELFF; CDR3 DNA: TGTGCCAGCAGCCCGGGACTAGCGGGGGGACAGAACACCGGGGAGCTGTTTTTT
V gene: TRBV18; clone size: NA; J gene: TRBJ2-2; D gene: TRBD1; CDR3 protein: CASSLKDRGIGELFF; CDR3 DNA: TGTGCCAGCTCATTGAAGGACAGGGGGATCGGGGAGCTGTTTTTT
V gene: TRBV9; clone size: NA; J gene: TRBJ1-5; D gene: NA; CDR3 protein: CASSVGGQSNQPQHF; CDR3 DNA: TGTGCCAGCAGCGTAGGAGGACAGAGCAATCAGCCCCAGCATTTT